This T cell receptor (beta chain) was sequenced in a study of identical twins (dated by TCRdb to the mid-2010s). The study in broad terms: To test whether fetal clonotypes persist, the study used deep sequencing on TCR alpha and beta repertoires from monozygotic twins, unrelated adults of various ages, and cord blood. To rule out contamination, the twin experiments were replicated at different times with different library preparation protocols. Broad study findings and their caveats: Abundant cord blood beta clonotypes carried fewer insertions; young adult naive repertoires showed a weaker similar trend, while memory repertoires showed none. The excess sharing between twins in beta out-of-frame sequences was weaker because fewer shared sequences reduced the signal-to-noise ratio. Zero-insertion analyses could be partly confounded by invariant T cells such as MAIT and iNKT, though diverse VJ usage argued against such confounding for most clonotypes. In monozygotic twins, recombination models systematically underestimated out-of-frame TCR alpha sharing, but the models matched the sharing seen between unrelated individuals. Compared with coincidental sharing between unrelated individuals, an excess of low generation-probability sequences was observed among out-of-frame TCR alpha sequences shared between twins. Because the same donors could not be followed over many years, conclusions were based on cross-sectional statistical analysis.

Every donor in the study was a healthy Caucasian. Three pairs of female monozygotic twins, all aged roughly 18 to 29 years, were included in the twin cohort. Using Miltenyi CD45RO+ enrichment and human naive T-cell isolation kits, memory (CD45RO+) and naive T cells were isolated from PBMC. The germline V gene gives CDR1 as SGHRS and CDR2 as YFSETQ. V loses 4 bases, J loses 5 bases, and the germline ends lie 14 bases apart. From the cysteine through the phenylalanine, the CDR3 covers 14 amino acids. CDR3 DNA only is kept here, 42 bases in frame from base 1. Library generation was performed with 5' RACE. Sequenced using an Illumina HiSeq 2000. A universal primer binding site was introduced by template switching, and a unique molecular identifier was present in the final cDNA, enabling accurate counting of TCR cDNA molecules. Specific primers in the conserved constant-segment region were used to synthesize first-strand cDNA for TCR alpha and beta chains. To control for contamination, every cDNA library carried two barcodes: a SMART-Mk sample barcode plus Illumina barcodes. TruSeq adapter sequences and Illumina sample barcodes were added in two successive PCR steps. Sequencing of the TCR alpha and beta cDNA libraries was done on the Illumina HiSeq platform using custom primers. For the original study's pipeline: Raw reads were processed with MiGEC to extract unique molecular identifiers, and MiXCR was used to determine CDR3 positions. For each individual, recombination models were inferred using an EM algorithm with the repgenHMM and IGoR tools. The tcR package in R was used for shared clonotype analysis, with sharing normalized by the product of cloneset sizes. To study raw recombination without the effects of thymic and clonal selection, out-of-frame nonproductive sequences were analyzed. TCRdb's own reprocessing of the public reads used fastp at Q25 and MiXCR and kept productive beta chains. Every CDR3 protein is listed once, alongside the most common genes and DNA of its rows. V and J calls and clone size were set by TCRdb, not the authors. The sample table records hundreds of thousands of distinct CDR3 sequences; 7.5% of these occur just once. The ten largest account for 1.9% of the sample.

Comment on this clonotype: The target of this receptor is not known. One base away there is no much larger clone; base qualities are not given.

This sample also belongs to another study, concerning yellow fever vaccine responses in identical twins. Drawing on the second study: The authors reported that the T cell response to vaccination in identical twins appeared partly convergent and partly personalized. In the study, vaccine-responding T cell clones were precisely tracked in identical twins.

Source material: memory (CD45RO+) T cells sorted from blood. This sample's cell subset or site label indicates: CD45RO+ enriched T cells. The sequence is built from TRBV5-1 and TRBJ2-3; TRBD1 is possibly the D segment (6 matching bases). The sequence came from a woman aged 18-35 years in good health. The sequence in DNA is TGCGCCAGCAGCACAGGGTCCACCGGAGATACGCAGTATTTT. This encodes CASSTGSTGDTQYF.